This TCR beta chain is from a study of T cells in Graves' hyperthyroidism and ophthalmopathy. Amplification targeted TCR beta CDR3 regions from RNA transcripts. Using the HTBI primer set, a first-round RT-PCR was run on the TCR CDR3. TCRdb reprocessed the multiplex PCR reads with MiXCR, giving one entry per CDR3 protein. The sample contains about 320,000 distinct CDR3 sequences, over 15% of which appear only once. Germline V gene data show CDR1 as SGHTA and CDR2 as FQGNSA. This CDR3 contains 16 residues. V lost 5 bases and J 4 bases, leaving 18 bases between the germline ends. The sequenced sample consisted of blood. The rearrangement uses TRBV7-2 and TRBJ1-5; D gene uncertain. The clonotype comes from a man aged 25-45 years with Graves' hyperthyroidism. The CDR3 nucleotides read TGTGCCAGCAGCGGGAGACACTTGGGGTTTAATCAGCCCCAGCATTTT. Its protein is CASSGRHLGFNQPQHF.